The 27 T cell receptor beta chains below come from one sample, sequenced in a study of blood T cells in healthy people across ages. Next came a second PCR, run for about 7 to 12 cycles, which used a sample-barcoded 5' primer along with a J-beta primer mix. TCRdb reprocessed the 5' RACE reads via MiXCR and lists one record per CDR3 protein. The sample carries some 690,000 distinct CDR3 sequences, about 24% recorded once. Sequencing used blood. The receptor set was obtained from a man between 65 and 85 years old in good health.

This clonotype was seen only a few times. V gene TRBV7-9 combines with J gene TRBJ2-7; possible D gene TRBD1, 5 bases. The CDR3 is 15 amino acids. Germline V lookup: CDR1 SEHNR, CDR2 FQNEAQ (reference sequence). V lost 0 bases and J 5 bases, leaving 14 bases between the germline ends. This chain's CDR3 is CASSLAIQDNDEQYF. For the CDR3, the DNA is TGTGCCAGCAGCTTAGCGATCCAGGACAACGACGAGCAGTACTTC.

The chain couples TRBV14 to TRBJ1-2; possibly TRBD1 for D (5 bases). The CDR3 loop spans 17 amino acids. Trimming stripped 1 base from V and 6 bases from J, with 21 bases between. Germline CDR1 and CDR2: SGHDN and FVKESK. Written as DNA, the CDR3 is TGTGCCAGCAGCCAAGGGTTTCGAAGGGGCCCACACCATGGCTACACCTTC. The encoded protein is CASSQGFRRGPHHGYTF. Using reference TRBV14 and TRBJ1-2 for the parts outside the CDR3, the full variable domain is EAGVTQFPSHSVIEKGQTVTLRCDPISGHDNLYWYRRVMGKEIKFLLHFVKESKQDESGMPNNRFLAERTGGTYSTLKVQPAELEDSGVYFCASSQGFRRGPHHGYTFGSGTRLTVV.

This chain links TRBV3-1 with TRBJ2-7; 11 positions match TRBD1. Per the germline V gene, CDR1 is LGHDT and CDR2 is YNNKEL (reference sequence). The CDR3 sequence is 14 residues long. The junction had 2 bases not matched to a gene; V was cut back by 3 bases and J by 4 bases. Here the CDR3 reads CASSQGTGGYEQYV. DNA for the CDR3: TGTGCCAGCAGCCAGGGGACAGGGGGATACGAGCAGTACGTC.

This clonotype was counted only a few times. The chain links TRBV9 to TRBJ2-5, with D perhaps given as TRBD1 or TRBD2 (7 bases each). The J call may be mistaken, given a closer DNA end match to TRBJ2-7. Per germline, CDR1 SGDLS and CDR2 YYNGEE. This CDR3 has 15 residues. CDR3 coding DNA: TGTGCCAGCAGCGTACAGGGGGAAAGACTAGCCGAGCAGTACGTC. It yields the protein CASSVQGERLAEQYV.

This clonotype came up a few times. The DNA for the CDR3 is TGTGCCAGCGAGATTAGGACTAGCGGCACAGATACGCAGTATTTT. Protein: CASEIRTSGTDTQYF. The genes are TRBV12-3 or TRBV12-4 and TRBJ2-3; 9 bases fit TRBD2. V lost 8 bases to trimming and J lost 1 base; unmatched junction nucleotides: 7. The CDR3 sequence is 15 residues long.

The rearrangement uses TRBV5-5 and TRBJ2-1, with D maybe TRBD1 (7 bases). V was cut by 4 bases and J by 7 bases, with 18 bases left in between. The CDR3 is 15 residues long. The germline V gene has CDR1 SGHKS and CDR2 YYEKEE (reference sequence). Written as DNA, the CDR3 is TGTGCCAGCAGCGTATTAACAGGGGCGGGAAATGAGCAGTTCTTC. As protein: CASSVLTGAGNEQFF.

CDR3 sequence: CASSEERGAPDTQYF. The CDR3 coding sequence is TGTGCCAGCAGTGAAGAGCGGGGGGCCCCAGATACGCAGTATTTT. The V call is TRBV6-1, the J call TRBJ2-3; 9 nucleotides agree with TRBD2. Germline V gene sequence: CDR1 MNHNS, CDR2 SASEGT. The CDR3 totals 15 residues. V lost 1 base, J lost 4 bases, and 3 bases stayed unmatched.

This clonotype was picked up a small number of times. This chain joins TRBV14 and TRBJ2-3; D gene unclear. This CDR3 has 14 residues. In germline, CDR1 is SGHDN, CDR2 FVKESK. The germline V and J ends were trimmed by 6 bases and 0 bases, with 10 bases remaining between them. CDR3 sequence: CASRSEISTDTQYF. In DNA, the CDR3 is TGTGCCAGCAGATCGGAAATTAGCACAGATACGCAGTATTTT.

The chain links TRBV12-3 or TRBV12-4 to TRBJ1-5, with D perhaps TRBD1 (5 bases). This CDR3 has 14 amino acids. The V end was cut by 1 base, the J end by 12 bases, with 16 bases between. The CDR3, as DNA: TGTGCCAGCAGTTTAGATTGGGGCGGGGAGGTCCAGCATTTT. Encoded protein: CASSLDWGGEVQHF.

The chain uses TRBV30 and TRBJ2-1; D uncertain. The CDR3 is 11 amino acids. V lost 0 bases, J lost 8 bases, and 5 bases lay in between. CDR1 and CDR2 (germline): GTSNPN, SVGIG (reference sequence). CDR3 loop: CAWSVLDEQFF. The CDR3 DNA reads as TGTGCCTGGAGTGTACTGGATGAGCAGTTCTTC.

CDR3 sequence (DNA): TGTGCCAGCAGCTTACGTCGCGGGGGGGTAAACGAGCAGTTCTTC. Protein sequence: CASSLRRGGVNEQFF. V and J are TRBV11-2 and TRBJ2-5, with 9 positions matching TRBD2. The J call is in doubt because the DNA end fits TRBJ2-1 better. The CDR3 is 15 amino acids. Germline lookup yields CDR1 SGHAT and CDR2 FQNNGV.

The chain recombines TRBV11-2 with TRBJ2-4; 9 nucleotides match TRBD2. The CDR3 is 16 residues long. After removal of 0 bases from V and 6 bases from J, the junction contained 6 bases not matched to a gene. Germline values: CDR1 SGHAT, CDR2 FQNNGV. This chain's CDR3 is CASSLEIGGGGNIQYF. CDR3 nucleotides: TGTGCCAGCAGCTTAGAGATCGGCGGGGGGGGAAACATTCAGTACTTC.

This clonotype was recorded a few times. DNA of the CDR3: TGCAGCGTGTGGGGTCCCCTCTATGGCTACACCTTC. Translating gives CSVWGPLYGYTF. This chain joins TRBV29-1 and TRBJ1-2; D uncertain. Trimming pared 6 bases from V and 4 bases from J, leaving 12 bases between. This CDR3 spans 12 amino acids. The germline V gene encodes CDR1 SQVTM and CDR2 ANQGSEA.

The chain employs TRBV28 and TRBJ2-4; TRBD1 aligns across 8 bases. Germline CDR1 and CDR2: MDHEN and SYDVKM. V was clipped by 7 bases and J by 1 base; unmatched bases: 6. The CDR3 covers 15 residues. The chain's CDR3 is CASTSGGAAKNIQYF. CDR3 in DNA: TGTGCCAGCACCTCAGGGGGCGCGGCCAAAAACATTCAGTACTTC.

The rearrangement links TRBV4-3 to TRBJ1-4; 7 positions agree with TRBD1. Germline V CDR1 and CDR2: LGHNA, YSLEER. The CDR3 extends over 16 amino acids. V gave up 2 bases and J gave up 5 bases; unmatched junction bases: 8. The CDR3 DNA sequence: TGCGCCAGCAGCCAACAAGCACAGGGGAACAATGAAAAACTGTTTTTT. As protein: CASSQQAQGNNEKLFF.

This clonotype was detected only a few times. The gene calls are TRBV12-3 or TRBV12-4 and TRBJ2-7; tentatively, D is TRBD1 or TRBD2 (6 bases each). The CDR3 spans 14 residues. Trimming removed 3 bases at V and 3 bases at J, with 12 bases between. DNA of the CDR3: TGTGCCAGCAGTTTGGGGGGCGGCCTCTACGAGCAGTACGTC. Translation: CASSLGGGLYEQYV.

V usage is TRBV5-1 and J usage is TRBJ1-1, with TRBD1 identical over 8 bases. The CDR3 is 14 residues long. After removal of 4 bases from V and 0 bases from J, the junction contained 2 bases not matched to a gene. The germline gives CDR1 SGHRS, CDR2 YFSETQ. The CDR3 DNA reads as TGCGCCAGCAGCCAGGGACAGGTGAACACTGAAGCTTTCTTT. Protein product: CASSQGQVNTEAFF.

This rearrangement joins TRBV4-3 to TRBJ2-7; TRBD1 matches at 7 bases. This CDR3 spans 16 amino acids. Germline V gene data show CDR1 as LGHNA and CDR2 as YSLEER. V gave up 3 bases and J gave up 0 bases; unmatched junction bases: 8. CDR3 amino acids: CASSHAPGQSSYEQYF. CDR3 sequence (DNA): TGCGCCAGCAGCCATGCCCCGGGACAGAGCTCCTACGAGCAGTACTTC.

This clonotype appeared many times. The chain recombines TRBV7-2 with TRBJ2-2; a possible D gene is TRBD2 (5 bases). CDR3 length: 16 residues. V dropped 8 bases and J dropped 1 base, with 17 bases sitting between them. CDR1 is SGHTA and CDR2 is FQGNSA in the germline V gene. CDR3 nucleotide sequence: TGTGCCAGCGGCTCGGTCGGACTGAGGAACACCGGGGAGCTGTTTTTT. This sequence encodes CASGSVGLRNTGELFF.

The V call is TRBV20-1, the J call TRBJ1-4; no definite D call. V gave up 4 bases and J gave up 2 bases, with 8 bases separating them. The CDR3 has 13 amino acids. CDR1 and CDR2 (germline): DFQATT, SNEGSKA (reference sequence). CDR3 residues: CSAIRPTNEKLFF. In DNA, the CDR3 is TGCAGTGCTATTCGGCCGACTAATGAAAAACTGTTTTTT.

The chain has TRBV20-1 and TRBJ2-1; 11 nucleotides align to TRBD2. Germline CDR1 and CDR2: DFQATT and SNEGSKA (reference sequence). With 6 bases clipped from V and 8 bases from J, the junction kept 6 bases outside the gene matches. The CDR3 totals 13 residues. The CDR3, as DNA: TGCAGTGCACCGACTAGCGGGAACTATGAGCAGTTCTTC. It codes for CSAPTSGNYEQFF.

The rearrangement links TRBV21-1 to TRBJ2-5; the D segment call TRBD1 is taken from the table without a DNA check. TRBV21-1 is tagged as a pseudogene. This CDR3 has 14 amino acids. CDR3 protein: CASSNPHRAETQYF. The CDR3 DNA sequence: TGTGCCAGCAGCAACCCTCACAGGGCTGAGACCCAGTACTTC.

V gene TRBV7-8 combines with J gene TRBJ1-5; a possible D gene is TRBD1 (6 bases). The CDR3 spans 15 residues. V was trimmed by 5 bases and J by 5 bases, leaving 16 bases between them. From germline, CDR1 is SGHVS and CDR2 FQNEAQ. The CDR3 loop is CASSPGTLRDQPQHF. CDR3 coding DNA: TGTGCCAGCAGCCCCGGGACATTGAGGGATCAGCCCCAGCATTTT.

The CDR3 sequence: CAWDLGETQYF. The DNA for the CDR3 is TGTGCCTGGGATCTGGGAGAGACCCAGTACTTC. The chain carries TRBV30 and TRBJ2-5; D unclear. This CDR3 comprises 11 residues. Germline assignment: CDR1 GTSNPN and CDR2 SVGIG (reference sequence). The germline V and J ends were trimmed by 5 bases and 4 bases, with 8 bases remaining between them.

V is TRBV28 and J is TRBJ1-2; unclear D gene. Looked up from germline, CDR1 is MDHEN and CDR2 is SYDVKM. The length of the CDR3 is 14 residues. V lost 5 bases and J lost 8, with 18 bases in between. CDR3 amino acids: CASSPHGPSWGYTF. Here the CDR3 DNA reads TGTGCCAGCAGTCCCCACGGGCCATCGTGGGGCTACACCTTC.

The rearrangement links TRBV11-2 to TRBJ1-2; tentative D call: TRBD1 (5 bases). V lost 6 bases to trimming and J lost 6 bases, with 11 bases between them. Looked up from germline, CDR1 is SGHAT and CDR2 is FQNNGV. There are 12 residues in the CDR3. The CDR3 here is CASRQGTHGYTF. In DNA form, the CDR3 reads TGTGCCAGCAGGCAGGGTACTCATGGCTACACCTTC.

This clonotype turned up a few times. The chain uses TRBV5-5 and TRBJ2-4, with TRBD1 matching over 10 bases. The CDR3 has 14 amino acids. Germline V gives CDR1 SGHKS, CDR2 YYEKEE (reference sequence). J gave up 6 bases and V 10 bases, and 10 bases lay outside the gene matches. CDR3 in amino acids: CACRPGQGINIQYF. CDR3 in DNA: TGTGCCTGCCGACCGGGACAGGGGATAAACATTCAGTACTTC. Using reference TRBV5-5 and TRBJ2-4 for the parts outside the CDR3, the full variable domain is DAGVTQSPTHLIKTRGQQVTLRCSPISGHKSVSWYQQVLGQGPQFIFQYYEKEERGRGNFPDRFSARQFPNYSSELNVNALLLGDSALYLCACRPGQGINIQYFGAGTRLSVL.